This T cell receptor beta chain is drawn from a study of technical replicates of blood from a few donors. Germline CDR1 reads SGHTA; CDR2 reads FQGTGA. This CDR3 has 16 amino acids. V lost 4 bases and J lost 7; bases outside the gene matches: 5. In this sample, this clone turned up a few times. Clones were read by immunoSEQ multiplex PCR, and TCRdb kept only the in-frame ones, dropping some. This table holds tens of thousands of clones, roughly 94% found once. The chain joins TRBV7-3 to TRBJ2-2, with 14 bases lining up with TRBD2. Sequencing used T cells isolated from PBMCs. The sequence was obtained from a human donor in good health. The chain's CDR3 is CASSSLTSGGVGELFF. DNA for the CDR3: TGTGCCAGCAGCTCGCTGACTAGCGGGGGGGTCGGGGAGCTGTTTTTT.